Below are 21 T cell receptor beta chains sequenced from a single sample in a study of regulatory T cells in long-lasting Graves disease. As for time point: newly diagnosed GD, antithyroid drugs for less than 3 months. PBMC-derived RNA was used for the TCR library. iRepertoire HTBI primers and Arm-PCR of CDR3 regions built TCR beta libraries. TCRdb recomputed calls from the multiplex PCR reads with MiXCR, one row per CDR3 protein. The sample yields roughly 400,000 distinct CDR3 sequences, less than 20% seen once. This same sample was also taken into another study, of T cells in Graves' hyperthyroidism and ophthalmopathy.

The sequencing used peripheral blood mononuclear cells (PBMCs), collected at new diagnosis, from a patient treated with antithyroid drugs. The receptor source for this set is a woman under 30 with Graves disease.

This clonotype turned up a few times. This chain links TRBV27 with TRBJ2-7; weak D call: TRBD2 (5 bases). V dropped 8 bases and J dropped 3 bases, with 8 bases sitting between them. CDR3 length equals 11 residues. Germline assignment: CDR1 MNHEY and CDR2 SMNVEV (reference sequence). The CDR3 loop is CASRGVYEQYF. In DNA form, the CDR3 reads TGTGCCAGCCGGGGAGTCTACGAGCAGTACTTC.

This clonotype was found a few times. The gene calls are TRBV7-9 and TRBJ1-3; no clear D gene. CDR1 and CDR2 from the germline V gene are SEHNR and FQNEAQ (reference sequence). The V gene lost 2 bases and the J gene lost 0 bases, with 14 bases spanning the gap. The CDR3 length is 17 residues. The CDR3: CASSLTAGRPSGNTIYF. Written as DNA, the CDR3 is TGTGCCAGCAGCTTAACCGCGGGGAGGCCCTCTGGAAACACCATATATTTT.

The gene calls are TRBV28 and TRBJ1-1; D may be TRBD1 (5 bases). V was trimmed by 5 bases and J by 4 bases, leaving 20 bases between them. The CDR3 is 16 residues long. From germline, CDR1 is MDHEN and CDR2 SYDVKM. CDR3 coding DNA: TGTGCCAGCAGTCGAGCTGGGGGGGGGGTGGGCACTGAAGCTTTCTTT. Protein product: CASSRAGGGVGTEAFF.

The CDR3 DNA follows: TGTGCCAGTGGCCGGAACATAGAAGAGACCCAGTACTTC. This translates into CASGRNIEETQYF. This rearrangement joins TRBV19 to TRBJ2-5; D ambiguous. V gave up 8 bases and J gave up 3 bases, with 13 bases separating them. The CDR3 contains 13 residues. The germline V gene has CDR1 LNHDA and CDR2 SQIVND (reference sequence).

The gene calls are TRBV20-1 and TRBJ2-7; maybe TRBD1 (6 bases). V gave up 6 bases and J gave up 7 bases, with 19 bases separating them. The CDR3 covers 13 residues. The germline V gene encodes CDR1 DFQATT and CDR2 SNEGSKA (reference sequence). Here the CDR3 DNA reads TGCAGTGCAAGAAAAAGGACAGATAAGGAGCAGTACTTC. It translates to CSARKRTDKEQYF.

This clonotype was observed many times. The CDR3 DNA reads as TGCAGTGCTACCACCGGGAGCGAACAAGAGACCCAGTACTTC. It yields the protein CSATTGSEQETQYF. The chain employs TRBV20-1 and TRBJ2-5; the D gene is possibly TRBD2 (6 bases). The CDR3 runs to 14 residues. Germline V lookup: CDR1 DFQATT, CDR2 SNEGSKA (reference sequence). V was clipped by 4 bases and J by 2 bases, with 14 bases between them.

The V gene is TRBV6-2 or TRBV6-3, the J gene TRBJ1-5; D unclear. V was cut by 6 bases and J by 0 bases, with 12 bases left in between. CDR1 MNHEY and CDR2 SVGEGT come from the germline V gene. The CDR3 consists of 15 residues. The CDR3 loop reads CASRLGRNSNQPQHF. The CDR3 nucleotides read TGTGCCAGCAGACTCGGCAGGAATAGCAATCAGCCCCAGCATTTT.

This clonotype occurred a few times. The chain employs TRBV27 and TRBJ1-5; D call uncertain. Trimming stripped 5 bases from V and 4 bases from J, with 12 bases between. The CDR3 sequence is 14 residues long. Per germline, CDR1 MNHEY and CDR2 SMNVEV (reference sequence). The CDR3 is CASSATQFNQPQHF. CDR3 sequence (DNA): TGTGCCAGCAGTGCAACGCAGTTTAATCAGCCCCAGCATTTT.

This clonotype was seen ten or more times. The chain joins TRBV12-3 or TRBV12-4 to TRBJ2-5, with 7 bases matching TRBD2. CDR3 size: 18 residues. V was pared by 3 bases and J by 5 bases, with 18 bases of the junction left unmatched. CDR3 region: CASSLKRAGEEVGETQYF. CDR3 nucleotides: TGTGCCAGCAGTTTGAAAAGGGCGGGAGAGGAAGTAGGGGAGACCCAGTACTTC.

This clonotype appeared many times. The V gene is TRBV12-3 or TRBV12-4, the J gene TRBJ1-2, with D possibly being TRBD1 (6 bases). The CDR3 spans 14 residues. Trimming pared 7 bases from V and 4 bases from J, leaving 16 bases between. CDR3: CASTPGQNFYGYTF. The CDR3 bases are TGTGCCAGCACTCCGGGACAAAATTTCTATGGCTACACCTTC.

The J gene is TRBJ2-3, the V gene TRBV18; D uncertain. V gave up 1 base and J gave up 2 bases, with 10 bases separating them. The CDR3 covers 15 residues. Germline V CDR1 and CDR2: KGHSH, LQKENI. The CDR3 coding sequence is TGTGCCAGCTCACCACGTCTGACTTCCACAGATACGCAGTATTTT. It yields the protein CASSPRLTSTDTQYF.

The V and J genes are TRBV3-1 and TRBJ1-6, with 9 bases aligning to TRBD1. J was trimmed by 10 bases and V by 2 bases; bases with no gene match: 6. Germline CDR1 LGHDT, CDR2 YNNKEL (reference sequence). CDR3 size: 15 residues. CDR3 loop: CASSQSTGGGSPLHF. The CDR3 region has the DNA TGTGCCAGCAGCCAATCTACAGGGGGCGGCTCACCCCTCCACTTT.

This chain links TRBV24-1 with TRBJ2-5, with D unresolved. V dropped 3 bases and J dropped 1 base, with 8 bases sitting between them. There are 14 residues in the CDR3. Germline-derived CDR1 and CDR2 are KGHDR and SFDVKD. For the CDR3, the DNA is TGTGCCACCAGTGATCGATACACCCAAGAGACCCAGTACTTC. It codes for CATSDRYTQETQYF.

This clonotype was counted at least ten times. This sequence joins TRBV11-2 and TRBJ2-1; no firm D call. Germline V gene lookup returns CDR1 SGHAT and CDR2 FQNNGV. V was clipped by 5 bases and J by 5 bases, with 10 bases between them. This CDR3 has 13 residues. The CDR3 reads CASSQLSHNEQFF. The DNA of the CDR3 is TGTGCCAGCAGCCAACTAAGCCACAATGAGCAGTTCTTC.

The chain couples TRBV24-1 to TRBJ2-1; D ambiguous. Per the germline V gene, CDR1 is KGHDR and CDR2 is SFDVKD. This CDR3 region has 13 residues. The germline V and J ends were trimmed by 7 bases and 3 bases, with 9 bases remaining between them. CDR3: CATSVGFYNEQFF. The CDR3 nucleotides are TGTGCCACCAGCGTCGGGTTCTACAATGAGCAGTTCTTC.

This clonotype was counted ten times or more. The rearrangement links TRBV20-1 to TRBJ1-2; no reliable D call. Germline loops: CDR1 DFQATT, CDR2 SNEGSKA (reference sequence). This CDR3 spans 8 amino acids. Trimming stripped 4 bases from V and 8 bases from J, with 2 bases between. The CDR3 sequence: CSAMGYTF. For the CDR3, the DNA is TGCAGTGCTATGGGCTACACCTTC.

This clonotype was detected a few times. The rearrangement links TRBV29-1 to TRBJ2-1; the D is unclear. Germline V gives CDR1 SQVTM, CDR2 ANQGSEA. This CDR3 contains 13 residues. Trimming stripped 3 bases from V and 8 bases from J, with 14 bases between. DNA for the CDR3: TGCAGCGTTGAGCCCTCTCCGGGTTATGAGCAGTTCTTC. Its protein product is CSVEPSPGYEQFF.

This rearrangement joins TRBV7-2 to TRBJ1-2; no reliable D call. The CDR3 is made up of 15 amino acids. Looked up from germline, CDR1 is SGHTA and CDR2 is FQGNSA. V was pared by 3 bases and J by 3 bases, with 14 bases between. CDR3 residues: CASSFYLGKDYGYTF. The CDR3 region has the DNA TGTGCCAGCAGCTTTTATCTAGGCAAGGACTATGGCTACACCTTC.

This clonotype appeared many times. V usage is TRBV28 and J usage is TRBJ1-1; D gene unclear. The CDR3 has 13 amino acids. The V gene lost 10 bases and the J gene lost 4 bases, with 16 bases spanning the gap. Germline assignment: CDR1 MDHEN and CDR2 SYDVKM. CDR3 protein: CATTPRWITEAFF. The CDR3 DNA reads TGTGCCACCACTCCACGGTGGATCACTGAAGCTTTCTTT.

This clonotype showed up many times. The chain uses TRBV6-1 and TRBJ2-7; D not certain. Germline CDR1 and CDR2: MNHNS and SASEGT. The ends were cut back, 2 bases at V and 2 bases at J, with 13 bases in the middle. The CDR3 is made up of 15 amino acids. CDR3 sequence (DNA): TGTGCCAGCAGTGAAAATCCCTCGCCAGCCTACGAGCAGTACTTC. Translation: CASSENPSPAYEQYF.

The chain couples TRBV5-1 to TRBJ2-1, with 10 positions matching TRBD2. Germline CDR1 is SGHRS and CDR2 is YFSETQ. CDR3 length: 14 amino acids. Trimming at V came to 6 bases and at J to 3 bases, leaving 3 bases not matched to a gene. CDR3 amino acids: CASTLAGVYNEQFF. CDR3 DNA sequence: TGCGCCAGCACCCTAGCGGGAGTCTACAATGAGCAGTTCTTC.